Each of the 10 T cell receptor beta chains below was sequenced from the same sample in a study of shared clonotypes between healthy human individuals. TCRdb keeps only in-frame clones here, not all; method: immunoSEQ multiplex PCR. Of around 1.6 million clones detected, roughly 98% appear once; the ten largest clones hold around 0.47%. Sequenced sample: naive CD4+ T cells sorted from blood. Subset of the sample: CD45RA+ positively selected. These receptors came from a man aged 30 to 45 in good health.

V and J are TRBV7-3 and TRBJ2-1, with TRBD2 matching over 10 bases. The ends lost 5 bases at V and 6 bases at J; junction bases unmatched: 10. CDR1 is SGHTA and CDR2 is FQGTGA in the germline V gene. The CDR3 contains 16 residues. The CDR3 reads CASSKSSGSLGNEQFF. CDR3 DNA: TGTGCCAGCAGCAAATCTAGCGGGAGTTTGGGCAATGAGCAGTTCTTC.

CDR3 residues: CASSGGSQETQYF. In nucleotides, the CDR3 is TGTGCCAGCAGCGGGGGCAGTCAAGAGACCCAGTACTTC. The chain uses TRBV5-6 and TRBJ2-5; TRBD1 is a possible D gene (6 bases). The CDR3 totals 13 residues. The germline V gene has CDR1 SGHDT and CDR2 YYEEEE. V lost 4 bases and J 2 bases, leaving 9 bases between the germline ends.

The chain couples TRBV2 to TRBJ2-7; D is perhaps TRBD1 (6 bases). The CDR3 spans 14 residues. Germline V gives CDR1 SNHLY, CDR2 FYNNEI. Trimming cost V 2 bases and J 7 bases, with 15 bases left between them. In nucleotides, the CDR3 is TGTGCCAGCAGTGAATGGGGGCCCTTAATGGAGCAGTACTTC. Translated: CASSEWGPLMEQYF.

This rearrangement joins TRBV19 to TRBJ2-5; D unresolved. The CDR3 runs 13 residues. Deletions cut 6 bases from V and 2 bases from J, with 10 bases between. Per the germline V gene, CDR1 is LNHDA and CDR2 is SQIVND (reference sequence). The CDR3 DNA reads as TGTGCCAGTAGCCTACAGAGGCAAGAGACCCAGTACTTC. Amino acids: CASSLQRQETQYF.

This clone came up once. The V call is TRBV4-2, the J call TRBJ2-7; 7 bases map to TRBD2. V lost 5 bases to trimming and J lost 1 base; unmatched junction nucleotides: 8. Germline values: CDR1 LGHNA, CDR2 YNFKEQ. The CDR3 consists of 15 residues. In DNA, the CDR3 is TGTGCCAGCAGCGTATGGGCTAGCGGATCCTACGAGCAGTACTTC. Translating it yields CASSVWASGSYEQYF.

The chain uses TRBV6-1 and TRBJ2-5; D assignment may be TRBD1 or TRBD2 (6 bases each). This CDR3 region has 18 residues. Trimming shortened V by 2 bases and J by 1 base, and 20 bases separated the two germline ends. The germline V gene encodes CDR1 MNHNS and CDR2 SASEGT. The CDR3 reads CASSERGQLHTLQETQYF. Written as DNA, the CDR3 is TGTGCCAGCAGTGAACGGGGGCAGCTCCACACCCTCCAAGAGACCCAGTACTTC.

Points on this clone: The sample has other DNA sequences that encode this CDR3 too. V and J are TRBV7-2 and TRBJ2-7; D may be TRBD1 or TRBD2 (5 bases each). Germline V lookup: CDR1 SGHTA, CDR2 FQGNSA. The V gene lost 1 base and the J gene lost 0 bases, with 10 bases spanning the gap. The CDR3 covers 15 residues. This chain's CDR3 is CASSLVGTHSYEQYF. CDR3 nucleotide sequence: TGTGCCAGCAGCTTAGTTGGGACCCACTCCTACGAGCAGTACTTC.

The gene calls are TRBV19 and TRBJ1-1; 9 bases fit TRBD1. With 6 bases clipped from V and 11 bases from J, the junction kept 25 bases outside the gene matches. Germline CDR1 and CDR2: LNHDA and SQIVND (reference sequence). This CDR3 has 18 residues. The CDR3 nucleotides are TGTGCCAGTAGGACCTCGTGGACAGGGGTTAATGTGAGAGAGGGGGCTTTCTTT. It translates to CASRTSWTGVNVREGAFF.

The chain carries TRBV11-2 and TRBJ1-1; D not resolved. The V gene lost 1 base and the J gene lost 1 base, with 10 bases spanning the gap. The CDR3 runs to 15 residues. Germline CDR1 reads SGHAT; CDR2 reads FQNNGV. CDR3 DNA sequence: TGTGCCAGCAGCTTAGGTTCACAGTGGAACACTGAAGCTTTCTTT. This translates into CASSLGSQWNTEAFF. Complete variable domain (other parts from reference TRBV11-2 and TRBJ1-1): EAGVAQSPRYKIIEKRQSVAFWCNPISGHATLYWYQQILGQGPKLLIQFQNNGVVDDSQLPKDRFSAERLKGVDSTLKIQPAKLEDSAVYLCASSLGSQWNTEAFFGQGTRLTVV.

The chain couples TRBV29-1 to TRBJ1-2; TRBD1 aligns across 7 bases. The junction had 4 bases not matched to a gene; V was cut back by 7 bases and J by 2 bases. This CDR3 is 12 amino acids long. Per the germline V gene, CDR1 is SQVTM and CDR2 is ANQGSEA. CDR3 sequence: CSDRDRNYGYTF. CDR3 coding DNA: TGCAGCGATAGGGACAGAAACTATGGCTACACCTTC. The full variable domain, in which reference TRBV29-1 and TRBJ1-2 provide the parts outside the CDR3, is SAVISQKPSRDICQRGTSLTIQCQVDSQVTMMFWYRQQPGQSLTLIATANQGSEATYESGFVIDKFPISRPNLTFSTLTVSNMSPEDSSIYLCSDRDRNYGYTFGSGTRLTVV.